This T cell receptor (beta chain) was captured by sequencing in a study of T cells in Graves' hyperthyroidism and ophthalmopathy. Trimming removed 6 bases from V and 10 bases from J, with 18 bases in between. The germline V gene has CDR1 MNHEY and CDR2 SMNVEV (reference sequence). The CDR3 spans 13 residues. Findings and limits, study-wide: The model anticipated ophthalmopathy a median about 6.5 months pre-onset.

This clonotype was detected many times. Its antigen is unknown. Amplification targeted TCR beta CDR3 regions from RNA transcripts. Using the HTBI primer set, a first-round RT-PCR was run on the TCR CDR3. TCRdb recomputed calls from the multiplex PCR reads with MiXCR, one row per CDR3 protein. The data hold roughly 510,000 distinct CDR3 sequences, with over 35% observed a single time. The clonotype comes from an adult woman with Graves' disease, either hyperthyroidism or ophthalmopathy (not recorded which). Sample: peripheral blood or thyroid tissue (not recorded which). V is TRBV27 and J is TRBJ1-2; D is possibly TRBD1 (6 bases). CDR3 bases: TGTGCCAGCAGGCCCGGGACAAAGGGCCCCTACACCTTC. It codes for CASRPGTKGPYTF.